This T cell receptor beta chain was recovered during a study of T-cell reconstitution after alpha-beta-depleted transplantation in children (dated by TCRdb to the mid-2010s). For the wider study: Using TCR repertoire profiling, the study quantitatively followed how T-cell immune reconstitution unfolded in children after TCRalphabeta/CD19-depleted allogeneic hematopoietic cell transplantation.

Libraries were constructed by PCR. TCRdb lists the instrument as Illumina HiSeq 2500. TCR library preparation used molecular barcoding, with unique molecular identifiers applied to normalize quantification of the TCRbeta repertoire. The public reads were reanalyzed by TCRdb: fastp trimming at Q25, MiXCR alignment, in-frame beta chains only. Each CDR3 protein gets just one entry, which takes the most common genes and DNA from the rows behind it. The sample profile shows over 400,000 distinct CDR3 sequences; roughly 43% of them were found once. The top ten constitute approximately 30% of the sample. The CDR3 has 16 amino acids, counting the end cysteine and phenylalanine. Of the read, only the CDR3 DNA is kept; its 48 bases are in frame from base 1. Reading the germline V gene gives CDR1 SGHVS and CDR2 FNYEAQ. Cut back by 5 bases and 4 bases, the V and J ends lie 18 bases apart. The paper's findings and limits, for the study overall: The apparently early alphabetaT-cell count recovery about two months after transplant was reportedly dependent on only several hundred rapidly expanded clones derived from non-depleted graft cells. Over the following months the frequencies of hyperexpanded clones went down, and after one year T-cell counts and TCRbeta diversity were mostly credited to newly produced T cells. In some patients, the high TCRbeta diversity seen at day 60 was put down to recipient T cells and intrathymic progenitors that had survived conditioning.

This clonotype has only a few counts. Its antigen is currently not known. No much larger clone exists at a distance of one base, and base qualities are not known. The treatment or condition tag for this specimen amounts to: allogeneic hematopoietic cell transplantation with graft depleted of TCRalphabeta T cells and CD19 B cells. Transplant recipients were children who received TCRalphabeta/CD19-depleted allogeneic hematopoietic cell grafts. The origin of this receptor is a girl aged 2 to 10 with aplastic anemia, due to receive a stem cell transplant. The sequences come from PBMCs, collected before TCRalphabeta/CD19-depleted stem cell transplant. The sequence links TRBV7-6 to TRBJ2-1; a tentative D call is TRBD2 (6 bases match). The CDR3 protein is CASSPPGVEAYNEQFF. Here is the DNA: TGTGCCAGCAGCCCACCGGGGGTAGAAGCATACAATGAGCAGTTCTTC.